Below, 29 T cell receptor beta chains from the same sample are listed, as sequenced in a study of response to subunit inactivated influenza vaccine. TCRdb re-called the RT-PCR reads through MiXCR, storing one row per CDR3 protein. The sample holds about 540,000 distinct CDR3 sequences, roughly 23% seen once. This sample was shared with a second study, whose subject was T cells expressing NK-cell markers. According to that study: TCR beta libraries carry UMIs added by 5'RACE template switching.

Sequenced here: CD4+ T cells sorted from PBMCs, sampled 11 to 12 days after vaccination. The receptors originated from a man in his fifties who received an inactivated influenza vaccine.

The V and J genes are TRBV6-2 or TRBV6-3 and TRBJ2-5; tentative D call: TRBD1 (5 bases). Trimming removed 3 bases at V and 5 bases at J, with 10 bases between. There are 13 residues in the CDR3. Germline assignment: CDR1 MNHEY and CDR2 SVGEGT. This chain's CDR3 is CASSYEPGETQYF. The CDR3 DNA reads TGTGCCAGCAGTTATGAGCCAGGGGAGACCCAGTACTTC.

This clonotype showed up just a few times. CDR3 bases: TGTGCCAGCAGCCAAGATCAATTGGGGGCCTGGAATGAGCAGTTCTTC. Its protein is CASSQDQLGAWNEQFF. J is TRBJ2-1 and V is TRBV4-2; TRBD1 might be the D (6 bases). The CDR3 loop spans 16 amino acids. Deletions cut 0 bases from V and 7 bases from J, with 16 bases between. Germline V lookup: CDR1 LGHNA, CDR2 YNFKEQ.

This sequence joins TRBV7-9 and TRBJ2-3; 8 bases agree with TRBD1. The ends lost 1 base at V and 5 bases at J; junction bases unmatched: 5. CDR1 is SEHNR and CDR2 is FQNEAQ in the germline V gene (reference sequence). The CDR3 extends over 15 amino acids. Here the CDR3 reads CASSLGQGNRDTQYF. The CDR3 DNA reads TGTGCCAGCAGCTTAGGACAGGGGAATCGAGATACGCAGTATTTT.

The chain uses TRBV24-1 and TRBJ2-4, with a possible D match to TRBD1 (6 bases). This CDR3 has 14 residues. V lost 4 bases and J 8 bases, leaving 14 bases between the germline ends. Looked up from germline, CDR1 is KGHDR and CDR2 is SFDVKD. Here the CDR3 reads CATSDKDRWDIQYF. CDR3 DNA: TGTGCCACCAGTGACAAAGACAGGTGGGACATTCAGTACTTC.

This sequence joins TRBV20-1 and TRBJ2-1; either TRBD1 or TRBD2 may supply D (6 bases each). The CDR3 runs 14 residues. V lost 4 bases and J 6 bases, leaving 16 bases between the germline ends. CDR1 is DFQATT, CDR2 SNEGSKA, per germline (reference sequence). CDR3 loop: CSATGDSKINEQFF. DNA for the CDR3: TGCAGTGCTACAGGGGACTCGAAAATCAATGAGCAGTTCTTC.

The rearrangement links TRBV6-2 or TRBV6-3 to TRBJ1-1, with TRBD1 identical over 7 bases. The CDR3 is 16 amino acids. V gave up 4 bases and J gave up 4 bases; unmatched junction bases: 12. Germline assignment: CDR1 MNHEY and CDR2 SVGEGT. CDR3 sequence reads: CASSSSHRGGGTEAFF. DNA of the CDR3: TGTGCCAGCAGTTCATCCCACAGGGGAGGAGGCACTGAAGCTTTCTTT.

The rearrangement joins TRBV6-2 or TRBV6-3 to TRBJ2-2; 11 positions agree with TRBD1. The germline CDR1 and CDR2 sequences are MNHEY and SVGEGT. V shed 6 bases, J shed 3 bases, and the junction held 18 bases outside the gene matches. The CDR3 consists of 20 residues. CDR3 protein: CASRIPRALDRGRYTGELFF. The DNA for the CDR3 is TGTGCCAGCAGAATCCCCCGGGCCTTGGACAGGGGGCGGTACACCGGGGAGCTGTTTTTT.

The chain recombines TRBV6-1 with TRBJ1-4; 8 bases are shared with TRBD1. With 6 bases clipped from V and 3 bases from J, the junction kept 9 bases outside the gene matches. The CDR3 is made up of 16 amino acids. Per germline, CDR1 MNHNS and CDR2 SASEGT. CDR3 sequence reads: CASRPGQGVSNEKLFF. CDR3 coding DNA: TGTGCCAGCAGGCCCGGACAGGGCGTATCTAATGAAAAACTGTTTTTT.

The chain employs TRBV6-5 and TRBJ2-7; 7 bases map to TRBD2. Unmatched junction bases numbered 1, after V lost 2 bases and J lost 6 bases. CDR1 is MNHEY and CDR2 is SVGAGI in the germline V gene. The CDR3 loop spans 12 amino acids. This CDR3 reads CASSYGGGEQYF. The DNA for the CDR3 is TGTGCCAGCAGTTACGGGGGGGGCGAGCAGTACTTC.

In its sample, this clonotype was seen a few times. CDR3 nucleotides: TGTGCCAGCGGAATCCGGGGGGGTTCCTACAATGAGCAGTTCTTC. Protein: CASGIRGGSYNEQFF. The chain couples TRBV6-1 to TRBJ2-1; 8 bases map to TRBD2. There are 15 residues in the CDR3. Germline values: CDR1 MNHNS, CDR2 SASEGT. V was pared by 8 bases and J by 1 base, with 7 bases of the junction left unmatched.

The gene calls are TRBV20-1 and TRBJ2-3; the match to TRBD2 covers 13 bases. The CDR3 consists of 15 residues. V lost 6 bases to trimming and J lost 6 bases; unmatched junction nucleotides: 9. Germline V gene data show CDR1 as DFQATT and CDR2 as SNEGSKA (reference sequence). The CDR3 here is CSANLGTSGMDTQYF. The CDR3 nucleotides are TGCAGTGCCAACCTCGGGACTAGCGGGATGGATACGCAGTATTTT.

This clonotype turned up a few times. DNA of the CDR3: TGTGCCAGCAGCCAAGAGGCCGCTGGACCCTCCTACGAGCAGTACTTC. It specifies CASSQEAAGPSYEQYF. The chain has TRBV4-2 and TRBJ2-7; D unresolved. Germline V gene sequence: CDR1 LGHNA, CDR2 YNFKEQ. This CDR3 spans 16 amino acids. The V end lost 0 bases, the J end lost 0 bases, and 12 bases lay between the germline ends.

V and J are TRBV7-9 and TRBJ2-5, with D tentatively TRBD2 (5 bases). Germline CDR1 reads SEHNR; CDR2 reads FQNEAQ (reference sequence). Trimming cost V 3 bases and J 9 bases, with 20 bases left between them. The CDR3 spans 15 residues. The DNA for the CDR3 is TGTGCCAGCAGCTTGATTCCGGACGGATCGGAGGCCCAGTACTTC. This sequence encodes CASSLIPDGSEAQYF.

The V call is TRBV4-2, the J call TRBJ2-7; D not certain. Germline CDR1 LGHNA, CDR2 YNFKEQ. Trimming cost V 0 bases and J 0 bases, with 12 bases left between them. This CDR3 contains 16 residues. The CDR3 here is CASSQDSQVLSYEQYF. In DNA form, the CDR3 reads TGTGCCAGCAGCCAAGATAGCCAGGTCCTCTCCTACGAGCAGTACTTC.

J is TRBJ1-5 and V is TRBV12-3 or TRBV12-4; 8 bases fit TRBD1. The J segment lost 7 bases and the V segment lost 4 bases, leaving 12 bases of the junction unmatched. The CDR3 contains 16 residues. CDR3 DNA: TGTGCCAGCAGTTCGCGACAGGGGAGGGACGAACAGCCCCAGCATTTT. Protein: CASSSRQGRDEQPQHF.

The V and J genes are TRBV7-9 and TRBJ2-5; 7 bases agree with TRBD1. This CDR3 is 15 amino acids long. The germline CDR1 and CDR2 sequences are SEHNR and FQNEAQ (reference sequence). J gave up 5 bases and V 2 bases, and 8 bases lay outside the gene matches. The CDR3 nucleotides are TGTGCCAGCAGCTTATCGACAGGGAGATACGAGACCCAGTACTTC. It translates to CASSLSTGRYETQYF.

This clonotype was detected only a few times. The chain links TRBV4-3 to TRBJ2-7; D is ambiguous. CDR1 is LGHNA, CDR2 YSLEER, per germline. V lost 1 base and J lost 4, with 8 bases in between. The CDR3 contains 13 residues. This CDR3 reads CASSQGVGYEQYF. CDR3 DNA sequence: TGCGCCAGCAGCCAAGGGGTGGGGTACGAGCAGTACTTC.

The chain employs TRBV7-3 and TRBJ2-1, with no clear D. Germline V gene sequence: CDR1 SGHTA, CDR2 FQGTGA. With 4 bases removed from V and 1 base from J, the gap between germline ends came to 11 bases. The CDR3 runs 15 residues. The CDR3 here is CASSSAYGSYNEQFF. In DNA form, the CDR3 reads TGTGCCAGCAGCTCCGCGTACGGATCCTACAATGAGCAGTTCTTC.

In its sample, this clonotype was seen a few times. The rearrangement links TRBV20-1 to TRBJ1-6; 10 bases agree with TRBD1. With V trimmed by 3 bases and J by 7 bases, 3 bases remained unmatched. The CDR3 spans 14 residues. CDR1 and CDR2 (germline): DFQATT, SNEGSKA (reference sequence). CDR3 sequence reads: CSARRDRGNSPLHF. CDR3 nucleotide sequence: TGCAGTGCTAGGAGGGACAGGGGAAATTCACCCCTCCACTTT.

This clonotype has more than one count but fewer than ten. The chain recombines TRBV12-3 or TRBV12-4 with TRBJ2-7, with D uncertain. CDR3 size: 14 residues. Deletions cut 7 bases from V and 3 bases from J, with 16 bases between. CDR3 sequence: CASTSIRLNYEQYF. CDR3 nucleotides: TGTGCCAGCACCTCAATCAGGCTTAACTACGAGCAGTACTTC.

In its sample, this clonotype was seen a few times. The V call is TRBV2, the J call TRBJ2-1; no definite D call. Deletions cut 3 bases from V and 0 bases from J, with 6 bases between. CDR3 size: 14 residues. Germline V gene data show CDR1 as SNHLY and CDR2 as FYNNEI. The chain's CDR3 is CASSEFRSYNEQFF. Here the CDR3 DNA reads TGTGCCAGCAGTGAGTTCCGCTCCTACAATGAGCAGTTCTTC.

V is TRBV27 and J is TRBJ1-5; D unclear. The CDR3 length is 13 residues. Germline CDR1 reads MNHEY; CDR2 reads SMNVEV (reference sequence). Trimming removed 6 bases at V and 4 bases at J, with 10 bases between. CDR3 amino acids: CASRRTANQPQHF. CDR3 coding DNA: TGTGCCAGCAGAAGGACGGCTAATCAGCCCCAGCATTTT.

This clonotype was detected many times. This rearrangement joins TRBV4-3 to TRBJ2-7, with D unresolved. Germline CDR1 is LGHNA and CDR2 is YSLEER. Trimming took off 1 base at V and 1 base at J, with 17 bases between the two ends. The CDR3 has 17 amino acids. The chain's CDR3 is CASSQARPSLGSYEQYF. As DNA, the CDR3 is TGCGCCAGCAGCCAAGCACGCCCTTCTCTGGGGTCCTACGAGCAGTACTTC.

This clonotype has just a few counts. Here the CDR3 reads CSALDYEQYF. DNA for the CDR3: TGCAGTGCCTTAGACTACGAGCAGTACTTC. The chain links TRBV20-1 to TRBJ2-7; D remains unclear. With 6 bases removed from V and 3 bases from J, the gap between germline ends came to 6 bases. Germline loops: CDR1 DFQATT, CDR2 SNEGSKA (reference sequence). This CDR3 region has 10 residues.

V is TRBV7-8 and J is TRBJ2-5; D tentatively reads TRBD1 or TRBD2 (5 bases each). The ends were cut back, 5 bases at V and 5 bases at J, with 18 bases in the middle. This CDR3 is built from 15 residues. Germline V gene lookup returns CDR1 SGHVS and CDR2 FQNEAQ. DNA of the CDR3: TGTGCCAGCAGCACCCGGACACAACGCGGGGAGACCCAGTACTTC. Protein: CASSTRTQRGETQYF.

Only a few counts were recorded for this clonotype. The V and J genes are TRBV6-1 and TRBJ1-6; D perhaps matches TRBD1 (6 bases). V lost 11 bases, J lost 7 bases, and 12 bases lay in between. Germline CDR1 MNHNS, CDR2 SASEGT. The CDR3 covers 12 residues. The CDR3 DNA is TGTGCCTCCCGGGGGGGCAATTCACCCCTCCACTTT. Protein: CASRGGNSPLHF.

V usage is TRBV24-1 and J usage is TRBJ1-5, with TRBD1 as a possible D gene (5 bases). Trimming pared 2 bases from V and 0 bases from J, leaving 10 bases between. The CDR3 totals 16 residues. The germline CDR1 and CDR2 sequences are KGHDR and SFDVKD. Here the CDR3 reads CATSDSAGLSNQPQHF. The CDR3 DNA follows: TGTGCCACCAGTGATTCTGCAGGGCTTAGCAATCAGCCCCAGCATTTT.

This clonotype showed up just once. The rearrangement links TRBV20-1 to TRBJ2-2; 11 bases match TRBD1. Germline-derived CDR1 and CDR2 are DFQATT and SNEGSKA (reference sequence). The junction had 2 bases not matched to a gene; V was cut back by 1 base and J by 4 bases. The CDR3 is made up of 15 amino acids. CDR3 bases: TGCAGTGCTAGAGGGGGACAGGGGGTCACCGGGGAGCTGTTTTTT. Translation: CSARGGQGVTGELFF.

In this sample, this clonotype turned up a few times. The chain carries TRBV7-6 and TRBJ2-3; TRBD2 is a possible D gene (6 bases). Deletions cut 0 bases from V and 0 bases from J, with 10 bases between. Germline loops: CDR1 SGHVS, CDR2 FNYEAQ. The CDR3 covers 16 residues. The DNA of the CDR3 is TGTGCCAGCAGCTTAGCCGGACTACAGAGCACAGATACGCAGTATTTT. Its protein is CASSLAGLQSTDTQYF.